This is a list of T cell receptor beta chains from one sample in a study of T cells in Graves' hyperthyroidism and ophthalmopathy. TCRdb recomputed calls from the multiplex PCR reads with MiXCR, one row per CDR3 protein. The sample comprises approximately 710,000 distinct CDR3 sequences, approximately 15% of which are singletons, and roughly 15% rests with the top ten. Sequencing input: blood. The receptors were sampled from a man aged 50 to 60 with Graves' hyperthyroidism. Both conserved end residues are part of each CDR3. The D gene is left open where the match is weak. The listing skips clone size in some rows; elsewhere it reads once, few, many or a size class.

12	-	TRBV20-1	TRBJ2-7	few	TGCAGTGCTAGAGGACAGCCGGGCGAGCAGTACTTC	CSARGQPGEQYF
12	-	TRBV6-1	TRBJ2-7	many	TGTGCCAGCAGCCGCACAGGGAACGAGCAGTACTTC	CASSRTGNEQYF
13	-	TRBV20-1	TRBJ1-1	many	TGCAGTGCTAGAGGCAGGGGATTCCCTGAAGCTTTCTTT	CSARGRGFPEAFF
15	TRBD2	TRBV28	TRBJ2-1	many	TGTGCCAGCAGTCTCGGGACTAGTCAAGGCAATGAGCAGTTCTTC	CASSLGTSQGNEQFF
17	-	TRBV5-1	TRBJ2-7	few	TGCGCCAGCAGCTTGGAGTCGGTGGCGGGGAGCTCCTACGAGCAGTACTTC	CASSLESVAGSSYEQYF
15	TRBD1	TRBV19	TRBJ2-7	few	TGTGCCAGTAGTATTATCCGGGACAGGGGCTACGAGCAGTACTTC	CASSIIRDRGYEQYF
17	-	TRBV25-1	TRBJ1-2	many	TGTGCCAGCAATCTTCAGGGAGTTTCCTATGCTGGCTATGGCTACACCTTC	CASNLQGVSYAGYGYTF
15	TRBD2	TRBV5-1	TRBJ2-5	-	TGCGCCAGCAGCTTGGGGGACTACCCCCAAGAGACCCAGTACTTC	CASSLGDYPQETQYF
15	TRBD1	TRBV20-1	TRBJ2-7	few	TGCAGTGCTAGAAAAACCGGGACAGGAGCCTACGAGCAGTACTTC	CSARKTGTGAYEQYF
14	-	TRBV18	TRBJ2-3	many	TGTGCCAGCTCACGGCAGGGGCAAACAGATACGCAGTATTTT	CASSRQGQTDTQYF
14	-	TRBV19	TRBJ1-1	few	TGTGCCAGTAGTATGGGTGGACCGAACACTGAAGCTTTCTTT	CASSMGGPNTEAFF
15	-	TRBV7-8	TRBJ1-1	many	TGTGCCAGCAGCTTAGAAGGGCCCGTGAACACTGAAGCTTTCTTT	CASSLEGPVNTEAFF
13	-	TRBV28	TRBJ2-2	many	TGTGCCAGCATGAAGGTAGACACCGGGGAGCTGTTTTTT	CASMKVDTGELFF
14	-	TRBV7-8	TRBJ2-3	many	TGTGCCAGCAGCCTGGAAGGGCTTGCAGATACGCAGTATTTT	CASSLEGLADTQYF
15	TRBD2	TRBV24-1	TRBJ2-5	-	TGTGCCACCAGTGATTTAGGCGGGAGCCGTGAGACCCAGTACTTC	CATSDLGGSRETQYF
15	TRBD1	TRBV7-2	TRBJ1-2	many	TGTGCCAGCAGCTTCTTCACAGGGGAAACAAAAGGCTACACCTTC	CASSFFTGETKGYTF
14	-	TRBV3-1	TRBJ1-5	few	TGTGCCAGCAGCCAAGGAGGGGCGGACCAGCCCCAGCATTTT	CASSQGGADQPQHF
14	-	TRBV18	TRBJ2-7	few	TGTGCCAGCTCACCACCGGGTAGATTAAACGAGCAGTACTTC	CASSPPGRLNEQYF
17	TRBD2	TRBV29-1	TRBJ2-5	-	TGCAGCGTTGTAGCGGGATCCCCATCTGCCAGCCAAGAGACCCAGTACTTC	CSVVAGSPSASQETQYF
12	TRBD1	TRBV28	TRBJ2-1	many	TGTGCTACCCGACAGGGGGGAAATGAGCAGTTCTTC	CATRQGGNEQFF
15	TRBD1	TRBV5-4	TRBJ2-2	once	TGTGCCAGCAGCTTGACAGGGGCAGGCACCGGGGAGCTGTTTTTT	CASSLTGAGTGELFF
16	-	TRBV28	TRBJ2-1	many	TGTGCCAGCAGACAGGGACGGTCGGGCTCCTACAATGAGCAGTTCTTC	CASRQGRSGSYNEQFF
15	TRBD1	TRBV9	TRBJ1-6	few	TGTGCCAGCAGCGCACGTACAGGGGAGGGCTCACCCCTCCACTTT	CASSARTGEGSPLHF
15	-	TRBV7-8	TRBJ1-1	many	TGTGCCAGCAGCTTAGGGGGAGGGGGTCCCACTGAAGCTTTCTTT	CASSLGGGGPTEAFF
14	-	TRBV12-3/TRBV12-4	TRBJ1-1	many	TGTGCCAGCAGCCGGTCCGGGGTAGTAACTGAAGCTTTCTTT	CASSRSGVVTEAFF
14	-	TRBV28	TRBJ1-5	many	TGTGCCAGCAGTTTTTCGCCAAGCAATCAGCCCCAGCATTTT	CASSFSPSNQPQHF
16	-	TRBV20-1	TRBJ2-3	many	TGCAGTGCTAGCGCCACGGAGGGGGGGATTACAGATACGCAGTATTTT	CSASATEGGITDTQYF
16	-	TRBV9	TRBJ2-6	-	TGTGCCAGCAGCGTAGGGAAGGCCGCTGGGGCCAACGTCCTGACTTTC	CASSVGKAAGANVLTF
15	-	TRBV29-1	TRBJ2-6	-	TGCAGCGTTGAATTCGGAGACTCTGGGGCCAACGTCCTGACTTTC	CSVEFGDSGANVLTF
12	-	TRBV28	TRBJ1-1	many	TGTGCCAGCAGTTTATGGAACACTGAAGCTTTCTTT	CASSLWNTEAFF
14	TRBD1	TRBV25-1	TRBJ2-5	many	TGTGCCAGCAGTGAATGGACAGGGCGCGAGACCCAGTACTTC	CASSEWTGRETQYF
16	-	TRBV12-3/TRBV12-4	TRBJ1-4	many	TGTGCCAGCAGTTTAGGGGGGGGGGTCCTGAATGAAAAACTGTTTTTT	CASSLGGGVLNEKLFF
13	-	TRBV29-1	TRBJ2-1	many	TGCAGCGTGGAAACTGCTAGTCCCGGGGAGCAGTTCTTC	CSVETASPGEQFF
13	-	TRBV19	TRBJ2-3	-	TGTGCCAGTAAGGACAGCCCCCTAGATACGCAGTATTTT	CASKDSPLDTQYF
13	TRBD1	TRBV18	TRBJ1-1	many	TGTGCCAGCTCACCTGAACGGACAGGCGAAGCTTTCTTT	CASSPERTGEAFF
13	-	TRBV7-9	TRBJ1-5	-	TGTGCCAGCAGCTTAGTAGGGCAAGGGGCCCAGCATTTT	CASSLVGQGAQHF
16	-	TRBV30	TRBJ1-5	few	TGTGCCTGGAGTGTACCGCAGGGGTACAGCAATCAGCCCCAGCATTTT	CAWSVPQGYSNQPQHF
16	-	TRBV4-2	TRBJ1-3	-	TGTGCCAGCAGCCAAGCAATCCAGGGGAACGGAAACACCATATATTTT	CASSQAIQGNGNTIYF
16	TRBD2	TRBV10-3	TRBJ2-3	many	TGTGCCATCAGTGAGTCGTGGTTAGCGGGAGATCCTACGCAGTATTTT	CAISESWLAGDPTQYF
16	TRBD1	TRBV5-1	TRBJ1-1	many	TGCGCCAGCAGCGATCAGACAGGGGGCATCAACACTGAAGCTTTCTTT	CASSDQTGGINTEAFF